This TCR beta chain was sequenced for a study of beta chain features in type 1 diabetes. A note on this clone: The antigen is not known.

cDNA synthesis used the whole RNA isolate, giving expressed TCRB sequences. Average reads for naive, central memory and regulatory T cell samples were about 3.57 million. Clones were read by immunoSEQ multiplex PCR, and TCRdb kept only the in-frame ones, dropping some. The repertoire consists of around 240,000 clones, with around 15% occurring once and the leading ten covering approximately 0.086%. Study outcomes and limitations: For Type 1 diabetes patients, all four CD4+ subsets carried TCRB CDR3s that were moderately but significantly shorter.

V lost 0 bases and J lost 2, with 11 bases in between. From germline, CDR1 is LGHNA and CDR2 YSLEER. The CDR3 sequence is 16 residues long. The sequence derives from a man aged 30 to 45 with type 1 diabetes. Sequenced input: naive CD4+ T cells from blood. V gene TRBV4-3 combines with J gene TRBJ2-1, with a weak D call TRBD2 (5 bases). The CDR3 nucleotides read TGCGCCAGCAGCCAAGATGAAGCGGCCCCCTACAATGAGCAGTTCTTC. Protein: CASSQDEAAPYNEQFF.